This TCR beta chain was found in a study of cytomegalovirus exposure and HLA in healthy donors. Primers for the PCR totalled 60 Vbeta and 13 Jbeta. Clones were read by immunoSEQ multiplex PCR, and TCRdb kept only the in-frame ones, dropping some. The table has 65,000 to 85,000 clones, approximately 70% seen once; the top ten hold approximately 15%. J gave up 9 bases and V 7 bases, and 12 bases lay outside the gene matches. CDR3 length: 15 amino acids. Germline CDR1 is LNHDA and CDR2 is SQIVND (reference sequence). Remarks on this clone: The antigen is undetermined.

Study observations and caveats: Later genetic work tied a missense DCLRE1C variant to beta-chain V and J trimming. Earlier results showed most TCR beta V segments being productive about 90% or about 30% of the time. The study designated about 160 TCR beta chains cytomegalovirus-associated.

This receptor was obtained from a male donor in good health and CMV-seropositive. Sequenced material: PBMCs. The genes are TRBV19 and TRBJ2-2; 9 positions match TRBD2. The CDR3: CASKLTLAGSRELFF. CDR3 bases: TGTGCCAGTAAACTCACGCTAGCGGGAAGTCGGGAGCTGTTTTTT.